One and the same sample provided the 16 T cell receptor beta chains below, sequenced in a study of cytomegalovirus exposure and HLA in healthy donors. Amplification used 60 Vbeta primers and 13 Jbeta primers. Libraries were prepared by immunoSEQ multiplex PCR; TCRdb keeps only in-frame clonotypes and omits some of them. The data contain approximately 160,000 clones, more than 65% of them singletons. Sequenced input: PBMCs. Receptor source: a woman in her thirties in good health and CMV-seronegative.

V and J are TRBV4-1 and TRBJ1-2; tentatively, D is TRBD1 (5 bases). The V gene's germline CDR1 is MGHRA and CDR2 YSYEKL. Trimming stripped 8 bases from V and 14 bases from J, with 15 bases between. This CDR3 contains 10 residues. CDR3 coding DNA: TGCGCCAGCTTCCAGGGTAGGATGACCTTC. It codes for CASFQGRMTF.

The gene calls are TRBV29-1 and TRBJ2-7; a weak D match, TRBD2 (7 bases). Germline CDR1 SQVTM, CDR2 ANQGSEA. The V end was cut by 2 bases, the J end by 6 bases, with 11 bases between. CDR3 length: 12 residues. CDR3 loop: CSVERGAFEQYF. CDR3 bases: TGCAGCGTTGAACGGGGGGCCTTCGAGCAGTACTTC.

This chain links TRBV5-6 with TRBJ2-1; D is tentatively TRBD1 or TRBD2 (6 bases each). V was pared by 4 bases and J by 1 base, with 12 bases between. Germline V gene data show CDR1 as SGHDT and CDR2 as YYEEEE. CDR3 size: 15 residues. This chain's CDR3 is CASSLGGLSYNEQFF. DNA for the CDR3: TGTGCCAGCAGCCTGGGGGGCCTTTCCTACAATGAGCAGTTCTTC. Drawing the rest from reference TRBV5-6 and TRBJ2-1, the complete variable domain is DAGVTQSPTHLIKTRGQQVTLRCSPKSGHDTVSWYQQALGQGPQFIFQYYEEEERQRGNFPDRFSGHQFPNYSSELNVNALLLGDSALYLCASSLGGLSYNEQFFGPGTRLTVL.

The gene calls are TRBV7-2 and TRBJ1-2; TRBD1 aligns across 10 bases. In germline, CDR1 is SGHTA, CDR2 FQGNSA. Trimming took 5 bases from V and 6 from J; bases not matched to a gene: 9. This CDR3 spans 15 amino acids. CDR3 protein: CASSADRDRGHGYTF. In nucleotides, the CDR3 is TGTGCCAGCAGCGCAGACCGGGACAGGGGCCATGGCTACACCTTC.

In its sample, this clone was seen a few times. The chain carries TRBV6-6 and TRBJ2-2, with 7 positions matching TRBD1. The CDR3 contains 15 residues. The trim removed 7 bases at V and 3 bases at J, leaving 8 bases unmatched. From germline, CDR1 is MNHNY and CDR2 SVGAGI (reference sequence). The CDR3 DNA follows: TGTGCCAGCATCGCCCAGGGGGTCGACACCGGGGAGCTGTTTTTT. Encoded protein: CASIAQGVDTGELFF.

This clone was seen a handful of times. The V call is TRBV15, the J call TRBJ1-6; D unclear. This CDR3 is built from 16 residues. Germline V gene data show CDR1 as LNHNV and CDR2 as YYDKDF (reference sequence). V was trimmed by 1 base and J by 6 bases, leaving 13 bases between them. The DNA for the CDR3 is TGTGCCACCAGCAGAGGCCCGGGGAGGACTAATTCACCCCTCCACTTT. Protein: CATSRGPGRTNSPLHF.

This clone was seen once. The chain employs TRBV27 and TRBJ2-7, with 12 bases aligning to TRBD2. CDR1 MNHEY and CDR2 SMNVEV come from the germline V gene (reference sequence). J was trimmed by 3 bases and V by 8 bases; bases with no gene match: 20. This CDR3 has 19 amino acids. Here the CDR3 DNA reads TGTGCCAGCGAAACGATGACGCCTAGCGGGGGGGGTCCATACTACGAGCAGTACTTC. The encoded protein is CASETMTPSGGGPYYEQYF.

V usage is TRBV4-2 and J usage is TRBJ1-1, with 9 bases fitting TRBD1. Germline V lookup: CDR1 LGHNA, CDR2 YNFKEQ. The CDR3 spans 16 residues. V trimming: 0 bases; J trimming: 4 bases; junction bases outside the gene matches: 6. CDR3 nucleotides: TGTGCCAGCAGCCAAGATCGACAGGGGGTTTTCACTGAAGCTTTCTTT. Residues: CASSQDRQGVFTEAFF.

The chain is built from TRBV7-6 and TRBJ1-1, with D hard to call. This CDR3 has 15 amino acids. Trimming removed 1 base at V and 0 bases at J, with 9 bases between. Germline CDR1 is SGHVS and CDR2 is FNYEAQ. CDR3: CASSLEGGLNTEAFF. CDR3 sequence (DNA): TGTGCCAGCAGCTTAGAGGGAGGCCTGAACACTGAAGCTTTCTTT.

This clone was seen more than once but under ten times. The chain has TRBV7-6 and TRBJ1-4, with 9 bases aligning to TRBD1. Trimming at V came to 5 bases and at J to 6 bases, leaving 4 bases not matched to a gene. The germline V gene has CDR1 SGHVS and CDR2 FNYEAQ. This CDR3 is 14 amino acids long. This CDR3 reads CASSLRTGDEKLFF. The CDR3 bases are TGTGCCAGCAGCCTCAGGACAGGGGATGAAAAACTGTTTTTT.

This sequence joins TRBV28 and TRBJ1-2; 9 positions match TRBD1. V lost 6 bases to trimming and J lost 8 bases; unmatched junction nucleotides: 7. Germline V gene data show CDR1 as MDHEN and CDR2 as SYDVKM. This CDR3 has 13 amino acids. The CDR3: CASRIQGAQGYTF. CDR3 DNA sequence: TGTGCCAGCAGAATACAGGGGGCGCAAGGCTACACCTTC.

A remark on this clone: A junction boundary mismatches the germline segment, possibly from a read error. The chain joins TRBV27 to TRBJ2-7; tentative D call: TRBD1 (6 bases). Germline assignment: CDR1 MNHEY and CDR2 SMNVEV (reference sequence). The CDR3 runs 14 residues. The CDR3 is CASSPNRVSTRQRF. CDR3 DNA: TGTGCCAGCAGTCCCAACAGGGTTTCAACTAGACAGCGATTC.

The gene calls are TRBV4-2 and TRBJ2-5; D is unclear. The CDR3 has 13 residues. Germline V gene lookup returns CDR1 LGHNA and CDR2 YNFKEQ. V was pared by 4 bases and J by 1 base, with 7 bases between. CDR3: CASSPLVQETQYF. The DNA for the CDR3 is TGTGCCAGCAGCCCCCTTGTCCAAGAGACCCAGTACTTC.

The J gene is TRBJ2-1, the V gene TRBV19; possible D gene TRBD2, 6 bases. From germline, CDR1 is LNHDA and CDR2 SQIVND (reference sequence). V was cut by 7 bases and J by 3 bases, with 13 bases left in between. The CDR3 has 14 residues. CDR3: CASTPGLVYNEQFF. The CDR3 bases are TGTGCCAGTACCCCGGGACTCGTCTACAATGAGCAGTTCTTC.

V gene TRBV13 combines with J gene TRBJ2-7; D might be TRBD2 (5 bases). V lost 0 bases to trimming and J lost 3 bases, with 9 bases between them. The CDR3 spans 14 residues. Germline values: CDR1 PRHDT, CDR2 FYEKMQ (reference sequence). The CDR3 DNA follows: TGTGCCAGCAGCTTAGGTACTAGTAACTACGAGCAGTACTTC. Protein: CASSLGTSNYEQYF.

The J gene is TRBJ2-1, the V gene TRBV7-2; unclear D gene. Germline CDR1 is SGHTA and CDR2 is FQGNSA. V was trimmed by 5 bases and J by 8 bases, leaving 16 bases between them. This CDR3 contains 14 residues. Here the CDR3 DNA reads TGTGCCAGCAGCCCGACGCGGTCTTTACATGAGCAGTTCTTC. It codes for CASSPTRSLHEQFF.